The clone carrying this T cell receptor (beta chain) was seen a handful of times. The V and J ends lost 3 bases and 7 bases respectively, with 28 bases between them. This CDR3 comprises 18 residues. From germline, CDR1 is DFQATT and CDR2 SNEGSKA (reference sequence). The sample comes from a study of T cells after yellow fever vaccination. From the 5' RACE reads, TCRdb called clonotypes with MiXCR, one entry per CDR3 protein. Of around 300,000 distinct CDR3 sequences listed, 3.5% to 4.5% are singletons. The clonotype originates from a man aged 18 to 29 who received the YFV17D yellow fever vaccine. J is TRBJ1-5 and V is TRBV20-1, with D possibly being TRBD1 (5 bases). The input for sequencing was PBMCs, taken 15 days after the yellow fever booster vaccination. The DNA of the CDR3 is TGCAGTGCTAGCGTTCGCCAGGGAGGTCCGGTATTATACCAGCCCCAGCATTTT. Amino acids: CSASVRQGGPVLYQPQHF.